These 2 T cell receptor beta chains share one sample of origin, sequenced in a study of blood T cell repertoires in COVID-19. Data came from immunoSEQ multiplex PCR; TCRdb stores just in-frame clones and leaves some out. The sample lists 85,000 to 100,000 clones; about 86% were seen once. Sequencing was performed on peripheral blood. These receptors all come from an older woman in a cohort sampled during active or convalescent COVID-19.

This chain links TRBV7-3 with TRBJ2-1; TRBD2 matches 7 bases. J was trimmed by 2 bases and V by 1 base; bases with no gene match: 5. The CDR3 sequence is 16 residues long. From germline, CDR1 is SGHTA and CDR2 FQGTGA. In nucleotides, the CDR3 is TGTGCCAGCAGCTTAAATGGGAGGGCCGCCTACAATGAGCAGTTCTTC. This codes for CASSLNGRAAYNEQFF.

This clone came up a few times. The chain recombines TRBV5-5 with TRBJ2-1; no reliable D call. Germline V gene data show CDR1 as SGHKS and CDR2 as YYEKEE (reference sequence). V was clipped by 4 bases and J by 10 bases, with 9 bases between them. This CDR3 comprises 11 residues. In nucleotides, the CDR3 is TGTGCCAGCAGCAGAGACACAGAGCAGTTCTTC. Translated, it gives CASSRDTEQFF.